These 4 T cell receptor beta chains share one sample of origin, sequenced in a study of T cell responses to AZD1222 COVID-19 vaccine. This table comes from immunoSEQ multiplex PCR, and its TCRdb copy is limited to in-frame clones, with some not included. The data show 150,000 to 200,000 clones, with more than 85% seen just once and around 0.9% held by the top ten. Sequenced material: peripheral blood, taken on day 0 of AZD1222 vaccination. Source of these receptors: an adult in good health.

This clone turned up a few times. The rearrangement joins TRBV7-8 to TRBJ2-7; D uncertain. The ends were cut back, 5 bases at V and 3 bases at J, with 11 bases in the middle. The CDR3 covers 13 residues. Germline values: CDR1 SGHVS, CDR2 FQNEAQ. This chain's CDR3 is CASSQKAGYEQYF. CDR3 coding DNA: TGTGCCAGCAGCCAAAAGGCTGGCTACGAGCAGTACTTC.

The gene calls are TRBV5-1 and TRBJ1-1; possible D gene TRBD1, 5 bases. The CDR3 is 14 residues long. The V gene lost 4 bases and the J gene lost 5 bases, with 15 bases spanning the gap. The germline V gene encodes CDR1 SGHRS and CDR2 YFSETQ. The CDR3 here is CASSMGGAVTEAFF. In DNA form, the CDR3 reads TGCGCCAGCAGCATGGGGGGAGCGGTAACTGAAGCTTTCTTT.

V usage is TRBV9 and J usage is TRBJ1-5; D unresolved. The CDR3 has 13 residues. CDR1 and CDR2 from the germline V gene are SGDLS and YYNGEE. Between the trimmed V and J ends, which lost 0 bases and 10 bases, there was a span of 11 bases. CDR3 region: CASSVAGLRPQHF. The CDR3, as DNA: TGTGCCAGCAGCGTAGCGGGGTTGAGACCCCAGCATTTT.

This sequence joins TRBV3-1 (or the pseudogene TRBV3-2) and TRBJ1-3; D perhaps matches TRBD1 (6 bases). The CDR3 has 14 amino acids. CDR1 and CDR2 (germline): LGHDT, YNNKEL (reference sequence). The germline V and J ends were trimmed by 0 bases and 8 bases, with 11 bases remaining between them. CDR3 residues: CASSQDQRGDTIYF. CDR3 DNA sequence: TGTGCCAGCAGCCAAGATCAAAGGGGGGACACCATATATTTT.